The clone carrying this T cell receptor beta chain is judged medium-sized. This sample stems from a study of brain T cells in children with intractable seizures. Clones were sequenced by immunoSEQ multiplex PCR, and TCRdb holds only the in-frame ones, with some missing. In the table there are around 340,000 clones, 93% of which are singletons. As for time point: blood from clinic visit 5 months post-surgery; TSC patient then seizure free. The sequenced cases were selected for having the highest brain T cell transcript signatures. V lost 7 bases to trimming and J lost 2 bases; unmatched junction nucleotides: 5. The CDR3 is 14 amino acids. Germline V CDR1 and CDR2: ENHRY, SYGVKD.

The chain is built from TRBV10-3 and TRBJ1-1; 9 bases match TRBD1. This receptor was obtained from a boy under two years old with tuberous sclerosis and intractable seizures. Sequenced material: peripheral blood, taken roughly 5 months after surgery. In DNA, the CDR3 is TGTGCCATCAAAAGGGACAGGGAAAACACTGAAGCTTTCTTT. Protein sequence: CAIKRDRENTEAFF.